Below, 29 T cell receptor beta chains from the same sample are listed, as sequenced in a study of T cell repertoires in cytomegalovirus infection. Each CDR3 protein is one row after TCRdb ran MiXCR on the reads. The table has about 180,000 distinct CDR3 sequences, 17% seen once. Material for sequencing was CD8+ T cells from PBMCs. The receptors here all came from a human donor in good health (CMV status not recorded). Some clones in this sample may be carry-over from other donors' samples.

The rearrangement uses TRBV7-6 and TRBJ2-7; D is perhaps TRBD1 or TRBD2 (5 bases each). The CDR3 extends over 14 amino acids. Trimming pared 1 base from V and 3 bases from J, leaving 10 bases between. CDR1 and CDR2 from the germline V gene are SGHVS and FNYEAQ. CDR3 in amino acids: CASSLVWDGYEQYF. CDR3 DNA: TGTGCCAGCAGCTTAGTGTGGGACGGCTACGAGCAGTACTTC. The whole variable domain, filled in from reference TRBV7-6 and TRBJ2-7, reads GAGVSQSPRYKVTKRGQDVALRCDPISGHVSLYWYRQALGQGPEFLTYFNYEAQQDKSGLPNDRFSAERPEGSISTLTIQRTEQRDSAMYRCASSLVWDGYEQYFGPGTRLTVT.

This clonotype has more than one count but fewer than ten. V is TRBV7-9 and J is TRBJ2-7, with D maybe TRBD2 (6 bases). The CDR3 extends over 12 amino acids. Germline values: CDR1 SEHNR, CDR2 FQNEAQ (reference sequence). Trimming took off 5 bases at V and 6 bases at J, with 11 bases between the two ends. CDR3 loop: CASSPGGREQYF. The CDR3 nucleotides are TGTGCCAGCAGCCCCGGGGGACGCGAGCAGTACTTC.

V usage is TRBV9 and J usage is TRBJ2-6; unclear D gene. Deletions cut 1 base from V and 0 bases from J, with 14 bases between. The V gene's germline CDR1 is SGDLS and CDR2 YYNGEE. The CDR3 runs 18 residues. CDR3 loop: CASSVKEQWNSGANVLTF. The CDR3 nucleotides are TGTGCCAGCAGCGTAAAAGAACAGTGGAACTCTGGGGCCAACGTCCTGACTTTC.

A few counts support this clonotype. This chain links TRBV29-1 with TRBJ1-2; D is uncertain. The germline V and J ends were trimmed by 2 bases and 5 bases, with 9 bases remaining between them. CDR3 length equals 12 residues. The germline CDR1 and CDR2 sequences are SQVTM and ANQGSEA. CDR3 protein: CSVESQLYGYTF. CDR3 nucleotide sequence: TGCAGCGTTGAAAGCCAGCTGTATGGCTACACCTTC.

In DNA, the CDR3 is TGTGCCAGCGGGGTGAAGGGACAGGGGATGAAACTCTATGGCTACACCTTC. The encoded protein is CASGVKGQGMKLYGYTF. This chain connects TRBV27 to TRBJ1-2, with TRBD1 matching 10 bases. The ends lost 8 bases at V and 4 bases at J; junction bases unmatched: 16. The germline gives CDR1 MNHEY, CDR2 SMNVEV (reference sequence). There are 17 residues in the CDR3.

J is TRBJ1-2 and V is TRBV7-8; D unresolved. Deletions cut 3 bases from V and 3 bases from J, with 11 bases between. The CDR3 contains 14 residues. Germline V CDR1 and CDR2: SGHVS, FQNEAQ. CDR3 sequence (DNA): TGTGCCAGCAGCTTGCTCCGGGAAGACTATGGCTACACCTTC. It is translated as CASSLLREDYGYTF.

The CDR3 nucleotides are TGCAGCGTCGATACTGACAGGGGCGCCTACGAGCAGTACTTC. Protein sequence: CSVDTDRGAYEQYF. The chain is built from TRBV29-1 and TRBJ2-7; 8 bases are a match to TRBD1. Looked up from germline, CDR1 is SQVTM and CDR2 is ANQGSEA. The CDR3 is 14 residues long. Trimming took 6 bases from V and 2 from J; bases not matched to a gene: 9.

This clonotype occurred many times. The V call is TRBV4-3, the J call TRBJ2-2, with D perhaps being TRBD1 or TRBD2 (5 bases each). This CDR3 is 18 amino acids long. Deletions cut 1 base from V and 4 bases from J, with 19 bases between. CDR1 is LGHNA and CDR2 is YSLEER in the germline V gene. The DNA for the CDR3 is TGCGCCAGCAGCCAAGTGTGGGCCGGGGCAGCGAGCACCGGGGAGCTGTTTTTT. As protein: CASSQVWAGAASTGELFF.

This clonotype was counted a few times. The chain couples TRBV11-2 to TRBJ2-7; no reliable D call. CDR1 is SGHAT, CDR2 FQNNGV, per germline. V was trimmed by 5 bases and J by 0 bases, leaving 14 bases between them. The CDR3 has 15 residues. The chain's CDR3 is CASSPHWTVSYEQYF. In DNA, the CDR3 is TGTGCCAGCAGCCCCCATTGGACGGTCTCCTACGAGCAGTACTTC.

This clonotype was counted only a few times. The rearrangement joins TRBV15 to TRBJ2-1; possibly TRBD2 for D (7 bases). V was pared by 0 bases and J by 8 bases, with 17 bases between. Germline V gene data show CDR1 as LNHNV and CDR2 as YYDKDF (reference sequence). The CDR3 contains 16 residues. The CDR3 sequence: CATSRDLGGGLDEQFF. CDR3 nucleotides: TGTGCCACCAGCAGAGATTTGGGGGGGGGCCTCGATGAGCAGTTCTTC.

There are a few counts of this clonotype. The chain recombines TRBV7-6 with TRBJ1-1; no reliable D call. Trimming stripped 1 base from V and 3 bases from J, with 12 bases between. This CDR3 has 15 residues. In germline, CDR1 is SGHVS, CDR2 FNYEAQ. This chain's CDR3 is CASSLVGGRDTEAFF. CDR3 DNA: TGTGCCAGCAGCTTAGTCGGAGGTCGAGACACTGAAGCTTTCTTT.

This CDR3 is CASSESETGVSEQFF. The CDR3 DNA sequence: TGCGCCAGCAGTGAGTCGGAGACAGGGGTGTCTGAGCAGTTCTTC. V gene TRBV10-2 combines with J gene TRBJ2-1; 8 nucleotides line up with TRBD1. The CDR3 sequence is 15 residues long. The J segment lost 9 bases and the V segment lost 0 bases, leaving 7 bases of the junction unmatched. Germline V CDR1 and CDR2: WSHSY, SAAADI.

This clonotype showed up just a few times. One junction end does not reproduce the germline sequence, and a read error may be involved. For the CDR3, the DNA is TGTGCCAGCATTTTAAAGGGAGGCTACACCTTC. Translation gives CASILKGGYTF. The chain couples TRBV12-3 or TRBV12-4 to TRBJ1-2; no clear D. CDR3 size: 11 residues.

This sequence joins TRBV27 and TRBJ2-7; TRBD1 or TRBD2 may be the D gene (5 bases each). This CDR3 is 12 amino acids long. V was clipped by 8 bases and J by 2 bases, with 10 bases between them. Germline V gene sequence: CDR1 MNHEY, CDR2 SMNVEV (reference sequence). For the CDR3, the DNA is TGTGCCAGCCAAAGGGGAGCCTACGAGCAGTACTTC. Translated: CASQRGAYEQYF.

This clonotype has only a few counts. This chain joins TRBV19 and TRBJ2-1, with 11 nucleotides matching TRBD2. Germline trimming cut 2 bases from V and 3 bases from J; bases unmatched to any gene: 6. CDR1 is LNHDA, CDR2 SQIVND, per germline (reference sequence). This CDR3 has 17 residues. The CDR3, as DNA: TGTGCCAGTAGTATACCCCTAGCGGGGGGACTCTACAATGAGCAGTTCTTC. Translated: CASSIPLAGGLYNEQFF.

In its sample, this clonotype was seen a few times. This chain uses TRBV27 with TRBJ2-5; a weak D match, TRBD2 (5 bases). Looked up from germline, CDR1 is MNHEY and CDR2 is SMNVEV (reference sequence). V was shortened by 1 base and J by 5 bases, with 11 bases between the two germline ends. This CDR3 is 14 amino acids long. CDR3 bases: TGTGCCAGCAGTTTATTTAGAGGGTTGGAGACCCAGTACTTC. The encoded protein is CASSLFRGLETQYF.

The genes are TRBV28 and TRBJ1-5; D gene uncertain. The ends were cut back, 3 bases at V and 3 bases at J, with 9 bases in the middle. CDR3 length: 14 amino acids. Per germline, CDR1 MDHEN and CDR2 SYDVKM. This CDR3 is CASSFVTNNQPQHF. Written as DNA, the CDR3 is TGTGCCAGCAGTTTTGTTACAAACAATCAGCCCCAGCATTTT.

This clonotype came up a few times. The chain couples TRBV28 to TRBJ2-1; D remains unclear. The CDR3 length is 14 residues. V was shortened by 3 bases and J by 4 bases, with 10 bases between the two germline ends. CDR1 is MDHEN and CDR2 is SYDVKM in the germline V gene. The CDR3 DNA reads as TGTGCCAGCAGTTTCGCGACAAATTACAATGAGCAGTTCTTC. This sequence encodes CASSFATNYNEQFF. Variable domain in full (rest from reference TRBV28 and TRBJ2-1): DVKVTQSSRYLVKRTGEKVFLECVQDMDHENMFWYRQDPGLGLRLIYFSYDVKMKEKGDIPEGYSVSREKKERFSLILESASTNQTSMYLCASSFATNYNEQFFGPGTRLTVL.

This clonotype turned up a few times. This chain uses TRBV7-6 with TRBJ2-3; 9 nucleotides agree with TRBD2. This CDR3 is built from 16 residues. V gave up 0 bases and J gave up 4 bases; unmatched junction bases: 5. The germline gives CDR1 SGHVS, CDR2 FNYEAQ. The CDR3 region is CASSLAAGGPPDTQYF. Written as DNA, the CDR3 is TGTGCCAGCAGCTTAGCTGCGGGGGGGCCCCCAGATACGCAGTATTTT. The entire variable domain, with the rest obtained from reference TRBV7-6 and TRBJ2-3, is as follows: GAGVSQSPRYKVTKRGQDVALRCDPISGHVSLYWYRQALGQGPEFLTYFNYEAQQDKSGLPNDRFSAERPEGSISTLTIQRTEQRDSAMYRCASSLAAGGPPDTQYFGPGTRLTVL.

The V call is TRBV5-4, the J call TRBJ2-3, with D maybe TRBD2 (5 bases). V dropped 3 bases and J dropped 5 bases, with 16 bases sitting between them. Germline values: CDR1 SGHNT, CDR2 YYREEE (reference sequence). The CDR3 consists of 15 residues. CDR3: CASSSFEGNGDTQYF. The CDR3 DNA follows: TGTGCCAGCAGCTCCTTCGAGGGTAATGGAGATACGCAGTATTTT. Based on the CDR3 plus reference TRBV5-4 and TRBJ2-3, the full variable domain is ETGVTQSPTHLIKTRGQQVTLRCSSQSGHNTVSWYQQALGQGPQFIFQYYREEENGRGNFPPRFSGLQFPNYSSELNVNALELDDSALYLCASSSFEGNGDTQYFGPGTRLTVL.

V is TRBV6-2 or TRBV6-3 and J is TRBJ1-1, with 7 bases fitting TRBD1. Germline V gene lookup returns CDR1 MNHEY and CDR2 SVGEGT. This CDR3 comprises 14 residues. V dropped 5 bases and J dropped 2; count of bases not matched to a gene: 5. CDR3 loop: CASSPGTDNTEAFF. Written as DNA, the CDR3 is TGTGCCAGCAGTCCCGGGACAGACAACACTGAAGCTTTCTTT.

CDR3: CASSLGTSGGTAYEQYF. In nucleotides, the CDR3 is TGTGCCAGCAGCTTGGGGACTAGCGGGGGGACCGCCTACGAGCAGTACTTC. This chain links TRBV5-5 with TRBJ2-7; 14 bases fit TRBD2. Germline V gene data show CDR1 as SGHKS and CDR2 as YYEKEE (reference sequence). The length of the CDR3 is 17 residues. V trimming: 0 bases; J trimming: 2 bases; junction bases outside the gene matches: 4.

V gene TRBV9 combines with J gene TRBJ1-4; D gene ambiguous. Trimming took 0 bases from V and 7 from J, leaving 13 bases between them. Germline loops: CDR1 SGDLS, CDR2 YYNGEE. The CDR3 sequence is 15 residues long. CDR3 nucleotides: TGTGCCAGCAGCGTAGGAGGAGGGTACGGTGAAAAACTGTTTTTT. This translates into CASSVGGGYGEKLFF.

The chain recombines TRBV12-3 or TRBV12-4 with TRBJ1-1; D gene ambiguous. CDR3 size: 14 residues. V lost 7 bases, J lost 4 bases, and 16 bases lay in between. The CDR3 nucleotides read TGTGCCAGCACCCAAAGAGGTTATGGCACTGAAGCTTTCTTT. It codes for CASTQRGYGTEAFF.

The chain joins TRBV20-1 to TRBJ1-2; 8 nucleotides line up with TRBD1. The V gene's germline CDR1 is DFQATT and CDR2 SNEGSKA (reference sequence). This CDR3 region has 13 residues. V lost 4 bases, J lost 4 bases, and 5 bases stayed unmatched. The chain's CDR3 is CSATGQGTYGYTF. The CDR3 bases are TGCAGTGCTACAGGACAGGGCACCTATGGCTACACCTTC.

A remark on this clonotype: An end of the junction does not agree with germline; a read error may underlie this. The chain combines TRBV27 with TRBJ1-5; the D gene is possibly TRBD1 (6 bases). Germline CDR1 is MNHEY and CDR2 is SMNVEV (reference sequence). The CDR3 totals 15 residues. CDR3 sequence: CASSPRGAKTQPQHF. The CDR3 region has the DNA TGTGCTAGCAGTCCCCGGGGGGCAAAGACTCAGCCCCAGCATTTT.

The chain couples TRBV28 to TRBJ2-2, with D possibly matching TRBD1 (6 bases). Between the trimmed V and J ends, which lost 6 bases and 6 bases, there was a span of 17 bases. The germline CDR1 and CDR2 sequences are MDHEN and SYDVKM. The CDR3 sequence is 15 residues long. This CDR3 is CASSHSKQGPGELFF. For the CDR3, the DNA is TGTGCCAGCAGCCACAGCAAACAGGGACCCGGGGAGCTGTTTTTT.

This sequence joins TRBV6-2 or TRBV6-3 and TRBJ2-3; D is possibly TRBD1 (6 bases). Per germline, CDR1 MNHEY and CDR2 SVGEGT. V gave up 4 bases and J gave up 0 bases, with 14 bases separating them. This CDR3 has 16 residues. CDR3: CASSFLDSISTDTQYF. CDR3 bases: TGTGCCAGCAGTTTTTTGGACAGTATCAGCACAGATACGCAGTATTTT.

The chain employs TRBV6-2 or TRBV6-3 and TRBJ2-2; D unclear. Germline V lookup: CDR1 MNHEY, CDR2 SVGEGT. This CDR3 is built from 15 residues. Trimming left V 10 bases short and J 8 bases short, with 23 bases between. CDR3 residues: CATTSIPILGGELFF. CDR3 bases: TGTGCCACTACCTCGATCCCCATTCTAGGTGGGGAGCTGTTTTTT.